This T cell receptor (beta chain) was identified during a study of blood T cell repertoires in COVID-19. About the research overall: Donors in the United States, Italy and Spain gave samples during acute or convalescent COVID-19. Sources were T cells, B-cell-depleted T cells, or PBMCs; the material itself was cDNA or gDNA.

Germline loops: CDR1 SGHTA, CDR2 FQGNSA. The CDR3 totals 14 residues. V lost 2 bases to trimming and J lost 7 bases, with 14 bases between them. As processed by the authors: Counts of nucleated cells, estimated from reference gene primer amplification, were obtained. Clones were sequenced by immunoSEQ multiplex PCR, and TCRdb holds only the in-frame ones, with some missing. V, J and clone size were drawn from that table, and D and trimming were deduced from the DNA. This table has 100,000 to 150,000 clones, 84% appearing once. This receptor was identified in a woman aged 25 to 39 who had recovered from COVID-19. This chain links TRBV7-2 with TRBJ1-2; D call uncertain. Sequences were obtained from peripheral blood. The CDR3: CASSLSSVGSGYTF. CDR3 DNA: TGTGCCAGCAGCTTAAGTTCGGTAGGGAGTGGCTACACCTTC. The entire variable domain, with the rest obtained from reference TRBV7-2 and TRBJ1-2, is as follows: GAGVSQSPSNKVTEKGKDVELRCDPISGHTALYWYRQSLGQGLEFLIYFQGNSAPDKSGLPSDRFSAERTGGSVSTLTIQRTQQEDSAVYLCASSLSSVGSGYTFGSGTRLTVV.